One and the same sample provided the 13 T cell receptor beta chains below, sequenced in a study of CD8 T cells in Susac syndrome. Random hexamers were used to reverse transcribe the RNA input (roughly 0.5 to 1 ug). MiXCR was run by TCRdb on the immunoSEQ multiplex PCR reads, yielding one entry per CDR3 protein. In the table there are some 130,000 distinct CDR3 sequences, around 94% of which are singletons. Sequenced sample: CD4+ T cells from PBMCs. These receptors all stem from a human donor with multiple sclerosis.

This chain joins TRBV18 and TRBJ1-4, with D unresolved. The CDR3 spans 13 residues. In germline, CDR1 is KGHSH, CDR2 LQKENI. Trimming cost V 3 bases and J 8 bases, with 10 bases left between them. CDR3 region: CASSPSPNEKLFF. The CDR3 DNA follows: TGTGCCAGCTCACCGAGCCCGAACGAAAAACTGTTTTTT.

V and J are TRBV6-2 or TRBV6-3 and TRBJ1-2; perhaps TRBD1 as D (5 bases). V lost 7 bases to trimming and J lost 2 bases, with 14 bases between them. Germline V gene sequence: CDR1 MNHEY, CDR2 SVGEGT. The CDR3 consists of 14 residues. The DNA of the CDR3 is TGTGCCAGCACCACCGGGACGGCGAACTATGGCTACACCTTC. This codes for CASTTGTANYGYTF.

The V gene is TRBV7-2, the J gene TRBJ2-2; D is possibly TRBD2 (6 bases). The CDR3 loop spans 14 amino acids. The V and J ends lost 1 base and 9 bases respectively, with 12 bases between them. The germline V gene encodes CDR1 SGHTA and CDR2 FQGNSA. The CDR3 coding sequence is TGTGCCAGCAGCTTAGACGGGGGAGATAGGGAGCTGTTTTTT. This gives the protein CASSLDGGDRELFF.

The chain employs TRBV7-9 and TRBJ2-2; D may be TRBD2 (5 bases). Between the trimmed V and J ends, which lost 3 bases and 1 base, there was a span of 12 bases. The CDR3 contains 16 residues. CDR1 and CDR2 from the germline V gene are SEHNR and FQNEAQ (reference sequence). The CDR3 region is CASSFFGGLNTGELFF. CDR3 DNA: TGTGCCAGCAGCTTTTTCGGCGGGCTGAACACCGGGGAGCTGTTTTTT.

The V gene is TRBV5-6, the J gene TRBJ2-7; D call uncertain. V lost 2 bases to trimming and J lost 3 bases, with 9 bases between them. Germline CDR1 and CDR2: SGHDT and YYEEEE. The length of the CDR3 is 13 residues. The CDR3 sequence: CASSFRVVYEQYF. DNA for the CDR3: TGTGCCAGCAGCTTCCGCGTCGTCTACGAGCAGTACTTC. Full variable domain (remainder filled in from reference TRBV5-6 and TRBJ2-7): DAGVTQSPTHLIKTRGQQVTLRCSPKSGHDTVSWYQQALGQGPQFIFQYYEEEERQRGNFPDRFSGHQFPNYSSELNVNALLLGDSALYLCASSFRVVYEQYFGPGTRLTVT.

The rearrangement joins TRBV5-4 to TRBJ2-2, with D hard to call. Trimming took off 4 bases at V and 6 bases at J, with 10 bases between the two ends. CDR1 and CDR2 (germline): SGHNT, YYREEE (reference sequence). This CDR3 has 13 amino acids. CDR3 nucleotides: TGTGCCAGCAGCGTCGACGGCCCCGGGGAGCTGTTTTTT. Translated: CASSVDGPGELFF.

The chain employs TRBV12-3 or TRBV12-4 and TRBJ2-7; 9 bases match TRBD1. The trim removed 4 bases at V and 6 bases at J, leaving 4 bases unmatched. CDR3 length: 13 amino acids. The CDR3 nucleotides read TGTGCCAGCAGTTCCTCGACAGGGGGCGAGCAGTACTTC. It translates to CASSSSTGGEQYF.

The chain combines TRBV19 with TRBJ1-4; D ambiguous. Trimming removed 2 bases from V and 6 bases from J, with 7 bases in between. Germline V gene data show CDR1 as LNHDA and CDR2 as SQIVND (reference sequence). CDR3 length equals 13 residues. For the CDR3, the DNA is TGTGCCAGTAGTATACGATTTGATGAAAAACTGTTTTTT. It is translated as CASSIRFDEKLFF.

The count of this clonotype is one. CDR3 DNA sequence: TGTGCCAGCAGCTTTGTAGGGATGAACACTGAAGCTTTCTTT. As protein: CASSFVGMNTEAFF. The rearrangement links TRBV11-1 to TRBJ1-1; D is undetermined. V lost 3 bases and J lost 0, with 8 bases in between. Germline CDR1 is SGHAT and CDR2 is FQDESV (reference sequence). The CDR3 consists of 14 residues.

The table lists this clonotype with a count of one. The V call is TRBV4-2, the J call TRBJ2-3; D may correspond to TRBD1 or TRBD2 (5 bases each). There are 17 residues in the CDR3. The germline V gene has CDR1 LGHNA and CDR2 YNFKEQ. V was cut by 0 bases and J by 6 bases, with 19 bases left in between. CDR3 sequence (DNA): TGTGCCAGCAGCCAAGAAGGAGTCGCCGGGAAGGGGGATACGCAGTATTTT. The encoded protein is CASSQEGVAGKGDTQYF.

The gene calls are TRBV29-1 and TRBJ2-1; the match to TRBD1 covers 7 bases. The V segment lost 5 bases and the J segment 7 bases; nucleotides outside the gene matches: 11. The CDR3 loop spans 14 amino acids. Per the germline V gene, CDR1 is SQVTM and CDR2 is ANQGSEA. The CDR3 region has the DNA TGCAGCGTTTCCAGGGGGTACCCTCTTAATGAGCAGTTCTTC. It translates to CSVSRGYPLNEQFF.

The chain uses TRBV7-8 and TRBJ1-2; 7 bases are shared with TRBD1. The CDR3 runs 16 residues. The germline V gene has CDR1 SGHVS and CDR2 FQNEAQ. J lost 4 bases, V lost 2 bases, and 10 bases had no gene match. The CDR3 sequence: CASSLPYRGPSYGYTF. The CDR3 DNA reads TGTGCCAGCAGCTTACCATACAGGGGACCCTCCTATGGCTACACCTTC.

CDR3 sequence reads: CASSLAAGGAETQYF. The CDR3 coding sequence is TGTGCCAGCAGCTTAGCGGCGGGGGGGGCAGAGACCCAGTACTTC. This chain uses TRBV7-9 with TRBJ2-5; TRBD2 aligns across 9 bases. The CDR3 is 15 residues long. With V trimmed by 0 bases and J by 4 bases, 3 bases remained unmatched. Looked up from germline, CDR1 is SEHNR and CDR2 is FQNEAQ (reference sequence). The full variable domain, with the rest looked up from reference TRBV7-9 and TRBJ2-5, is DTGVSQNPRHKITKRGQNVTFRCDPISEHNRLYWYRQTLGQGPEFLTYFQNEAQLEKSRLLSDRFSAERPKGSFSTLEIQRTEQGDSAMYLCASSLAAGGAETQYFGPGTRLLVL.